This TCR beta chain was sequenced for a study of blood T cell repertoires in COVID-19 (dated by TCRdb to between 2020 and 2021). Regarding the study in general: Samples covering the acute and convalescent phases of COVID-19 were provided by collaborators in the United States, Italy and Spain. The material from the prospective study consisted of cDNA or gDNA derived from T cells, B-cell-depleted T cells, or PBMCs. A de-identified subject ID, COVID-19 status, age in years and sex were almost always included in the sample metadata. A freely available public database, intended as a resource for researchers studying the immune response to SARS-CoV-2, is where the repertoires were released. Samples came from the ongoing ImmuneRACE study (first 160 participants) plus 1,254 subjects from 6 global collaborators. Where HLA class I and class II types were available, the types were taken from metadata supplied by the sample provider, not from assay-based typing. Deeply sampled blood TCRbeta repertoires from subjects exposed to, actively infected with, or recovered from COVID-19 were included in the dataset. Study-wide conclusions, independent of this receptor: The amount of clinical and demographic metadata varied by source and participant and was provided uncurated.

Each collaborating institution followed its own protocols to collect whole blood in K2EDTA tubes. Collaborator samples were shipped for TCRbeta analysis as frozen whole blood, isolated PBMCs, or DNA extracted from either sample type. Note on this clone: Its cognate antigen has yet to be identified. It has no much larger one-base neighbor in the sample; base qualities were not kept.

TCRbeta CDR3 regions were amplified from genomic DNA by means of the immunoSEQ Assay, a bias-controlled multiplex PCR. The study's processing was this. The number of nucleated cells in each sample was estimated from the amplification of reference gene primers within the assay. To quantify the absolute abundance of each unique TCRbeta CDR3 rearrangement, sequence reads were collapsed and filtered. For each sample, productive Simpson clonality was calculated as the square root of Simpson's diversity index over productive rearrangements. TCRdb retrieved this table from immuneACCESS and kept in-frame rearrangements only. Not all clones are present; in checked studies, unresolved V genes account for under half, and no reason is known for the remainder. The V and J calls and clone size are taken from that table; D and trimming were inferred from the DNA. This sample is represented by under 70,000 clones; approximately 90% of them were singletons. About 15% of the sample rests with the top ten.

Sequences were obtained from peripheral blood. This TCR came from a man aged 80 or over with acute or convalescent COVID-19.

The CDR3 here reads CATSDKKGQAREGPLHF. The bases are TGTGCCACCAGCGATAAAAAAGGACAGGCCCGGGAGGGACCCCTCCACTTT. The chain is assembled from TRBV24-1 and TRBJ1-6, with TRBD1 matching 7 junction bases. As encoded in the germline V gene, CDR1 is KGHDR while CDR2 is SFDVKD. V lost 7 bases and J lost 12 bases, and the count of bases not matched to a germline gene is 20. The CDR3 measures 17 amino acids from cysteine to phenylalanine. Only the CDR3 DNA stays, 51 bases, in frame from base 1.